The rows below give T cell receptor beta chains drawn from one sample of a study of T-cell memory formation after mild COVID-19. One entry per CDR3 protein, called by TCRdb with MiXCR from the 5' RACE reads. The data show roughly 150,000 distinct CDR3 sequences, around 15% seen once. The specimen was PBMCs or a T cell subset sorted from them (not recorded which). These receptors were obtained from an adult woman who had mild COVID-19 (a few samples of this study predate the infection). Cell type and time point are not known. Each CDR3 is given with its conserved first and last residue. A D gene is named only where the DNA matches it firmly. Clone size is given for some rows only: seen once, a few or many times, or a class if the clone is expanded.

clone size: .
D gene: .
J gene: TRBJ2-3
V gene: TRBV12-3/TRBV12-4
CDR3 length: 13
CDR3 DNA: TGTGCCAGCAGTTTGACTACCACAGATACGCAGTATTTT
CDR3 protein: CASSLTTTDTQYF

clone size: few
D gene: TRBD1
J gene: TRBJ2-5
V gene: TRBV4-1
CDR3 length: 17
CDR3 DNA: TGCGCCAGCAGTCCCTACCGGGACAGGGTGTCCCAAGAGACCCAGTACTTC
CDR3 protein: CASSPYRDRVSQETQYF

clone size: .
D gene: .
J gene: TRBJ2-5
V gene: TRBV10-2
CDR3 length: 12
CDR3 DNA: TGCGCCAGCTCTGGAGGGGGGAAGACCCAGTACTTC
CDR3 protein: CASSGGGKTQYF

clone size: few
D gene: .
J gene: TRBJ2-1
V gene: TRBV7-3
CDR3 length: 14
CDR3 DNA: TGTGCCAGCAGCTTAGGGACCGACTACAATGAGCAGTTCTTC
CDR3 protein: CASSLGTDYNEQFF

clone size: many
D gene: .
J gene: TRBJ2-5
V gene: TRBV27
CDR3 length: 15
CDR3 DNA: TGTGCCAGCAGTTTATACGGCCAGGCCCAAGAGACCCAGTACTTC
CDR3 protein: CASSLYGQAQETQYF

clone size: once
D gene: TRBD2
J gene: TRBJ2-1
V gene: TRBV10-3
CDR3 length: 18
CDR3 DNA: TGTGCCATCAGTAGCAGCTGGGGACTATCGCCCTCCTACAATGAGCAGTTCTTC
CDR3 protein: CAISSSWGLSPSYNEQFF

clone size: few
D gene: .
J gene: TRBJ2-7
V gene: TRBV12-3/TRBV12-4
CDR3 length: 13
CDR3 DNA: TGTGCCAGCAGTCTTCAGGTGGAATACGAGCAGTACTTC
CDR3 protein: CASSLQVEYEQYF

clone size: .
D gene: TRBD2
J gene: TRBJ2-5
V gene: TRBV3-1
CDR3 length: 19
CDR3 DNA: TGTGCCAGCAGCCCGCTACTATTTAGGGTAGCGGGGGGGCAAGAGACCCAGTACTTC
CDR3 protein: CASSPLLFRVAGGQETQYF

clone size: .
D gene: TRBD2
J gene: TRBJ2-4
V gene: TRBV29-1
CDR3 length: 15
CDR3 DNA: TGCAGCGTTACCGGACTAGCGGGGCCAGGGGACATTCAGTACTTC
CDR3 protein: CSVTGLAGPGDIQYF

clone size: .
D gene: .
J gene: TRBJ2-3
V gene: TRBV14
CDR3 length: 12
CDR3 DNA: TGTGCCAGCAGCCAATGGGGAGATACGCAGTATTTT
CDR3 protein: CASSQWGDTQYF

clone size: few
D gene: .
J gene: TRBJ2-5
V gene: TRBV12-3/TRBV12-4
CDR3 length: 15
CDR3 DNA: TGTGCCAGCAGCCCGGGTTCGGAGGCTCGGGAGACCCAGTACTTC
CDR3 protein: CASSPGSEARETQYF

clone size: .
D gene: TRBD2
J gene: TRBJ2-3
V gene: TRBV6-2/TRBV6-3
CDR3 length: 17
CDR3 DNA: TGTGCCAGCAGTTACTTCCAATCTAGCGGGAGAACAGATACGCAGTATTTT
CDR3 protein: CASSYFQSSGRTDTQYF

clone size: .
D gene: .
J gene: TRBJ1-5
V gene: TRBV7-2
CDR3 length: 16
CDR3 DNA: TGTGCCAGCAGCTTAGCTGGTAGGGCCGTTGTTCAGCCCCAGCATTTT
CDR3 protein: CASSLAGRAVVQPQHF

clone size: .
D gene: .
J gene: TRBJ2-1
V gene: TRBV11-2
CDR3 length: 15
CDR3 DNA: TGTGCCAGCAGCCCCGTCTCATCTAGGAGCAATGAGCAGTTCTTC
CDR3 protein: CASSPVSSRSNEQFF

clone size: .
D gene: TRBD1
J gene: TRBJ1-1
V gene: TRBV12-3/TRBV12-4
CDR3 length: 15
CDR3 DNA: TGTGCCAGCAGTGGGACAGGGGGACTGAACACTGAAGCTTTCTTT
CDR3 protein: CASSGTGGLNTEAFF

clone size: few
D gene: .
J gene: TRBJ2-3
V gene: TRBV29-1
CDR3 length: 12
CDR3 DNA: TGCAGCGTTGATGCAGGCACAGATACGCAGTATTTT
CDR3 protein: CSVDAGTDTQYF

clone size: .
D gene: TRBD1
J gene: TRBJ1-2
V gene: TRBV12-3/TRBV12-4
CDR3 length: 14
CDR3 DNA: TGTGCCAGCAGTCCAGGGGGAGCTAACTATGGCTACACCTTC
CDR3 protein: CASSPGGANYGYTF

clone size: few
D gene: .
J gene: TRBJ2-7
V gene: TRBV30
CDR3 length: 16
CDR3 DNA: TGTGCCTGGAGTGTAGGGAGGTATCGGGAGTCCTACGAGCAGTACTTC
CDR3 protein: CAWSVGRYRESYEQYF

clone size: few
D gene: TRBD1
J gene: TRBJ1-4
V gene: TRBV25-1
CDR3 length: 13
CDR3 DNA: TGTGCCACCCGCTCCACAGGGGGAGAAAAACTGTTTTTT
CDR3 protein: CATRSTGGEKLFF

clone size: .
D gene: .
J gene: TRBJ2-7
V gene: TRBV7-9
CDR3 length: 14
CDR3 DNA: TGTGCCAGCAGCTTAAGTGGGAGCGTCCACGAGCAGTACTTC
CDR3 protein: CASSLSGSVHEQYF

clone size: .
D gene: TRBD1
J gene: TRBJ1-2
V gene: TRBV7-6
CDR3 length: 15
CDR3 DNA: TGTGCCAGCAGCGCCGGACAGGGGGCTGCCTATGGCTACACCTTC
CDR3 protein: CASSAGQGAAYGYTF

clone size: .
D gene: .
J gene: TRBJ2-6
V gene: TRBV5-1
CDR3 length: 14
CDR3 DNA: TGCGCCAGCAGCTTGGGATACGGGGCCAACGTCCTGACTTTC
CDR3 protein: CASSLGYGANVLTF

clone size: few
D gene: .
J gene: TRBJ2-5
V gene: TRBV10-3
CDR3 length: 16
CDR3 DNA: TGTGCCATCAGTGAGTCGTCGGGATCCCCCGGGGAGACCCAGTACTTC
CDR3 protein: CAISESSGSPGETQYF

clone size: .
D gene: .
J gene: TRBJ2-3
V gene: TRBV4-2
CDR3 length: 11
CDR3 DNA: TGTGCCAGCAGCCGCCTACTAGGGTCGCCATTT
CDR3 protein: CASSRLLGSPF

clone size: few
D gene: TRBD1
J gene: TRBJ1-4
V gene: TRBV5-5
CDR3 length: 14
CDR3 DNA: TGTGCCAGCAGCTCTCGGACAGGGTCTGAAAAACTGTTTTTT
CDR3 protein: CASSSRTGSEKLFF

clone size: few
D gene: .
J gene: TRBJ2-6
V gene: TRBV24-1
CDR3 length: 16
CDR3 DNA: TGTGCCACCAGTTCCGGTCGGGTCTCTGGGGCCAACGTCCTGACTTTC
CDR3 protein: CATSSGRVSGANVLTF

clone size: few
D gene: .
J gene: TRBJ2-5
V gene: TRBV5-5
CDR3 length: 16
CDR3 DNA: TGTGCCAGCAGCTTGGCCGTTTCGACCTATCGGGAGACCCAGTACTTC
CDR3 protein: CASSLAVSTYRETQYF

clone size: few
D gene: .
J gene: TRBJ1-6
V gene: TRBV20-1
CDR3 length: 14
CDR3 DNA: TGCAGTGCTAGACCCCGACAGGTCCTCGTTCCCCTCCACTTT
CDR3 protein: CSARPRQVLVPLHF

clone size: few
D gene: .
J gene: TRBJ1-6
V gene: TRBV3-1
CDR3 length: 14
CDR3 DNA: TGTGCCAGCAGCCAAGTTGGCTCCGATTCACCCCTCCACTTT
CDR3 protein: CASSQVGSDSPLHF

clone size: .
D gene: .
J gene: TRBJ1-1
V gene: TRBV5-1
CDR3 length: 14
CDR3 DNA: TGCGCCAGCAGCTTGGCCCTCCGGGACACTGAAGCTTTCTTT
CDR3 protein: CASSLALRDTEAFF

clone size: few
D gene: .
J gene: TRBJ1-2
V gene: TRBV3-1
CDR3 length: 15
CDR3 DNA: TGTGCCAGCAGCCAACTCGACAGCAACGGCTATGGCTACACCTTC
CDR3 protein: CASSQLDSNGYGYTF